This T cell receptor beta chain appears in the sequencing data of a study of fetal regulatory T cell absence and autoimmunity listed by TCRdb under 2017. Describing the broader study: The IPEX patients showed exocrine pancreas autoimmunity in the absence of clinical diabetes. What the authors observed across the whole study: Cord blood and pancreas had broadly similar TRB gene family usage, resembling published neonatal and adult repertoires. Significant oligoclonal enrichment of the TCR compartment was observed in pancreas versus cord blood, with some top clones enriched more than 95-fold. The oligoclonal enrichment was interpreted as supporting antigen-driven autoimmunity in the pancreas before birth in IPEX syndrome.

From the germline V gene (reference sequence), CDR1 is MNHEY and CDR2 is SMNVEV. V loses 8 bases, J loses 5 bases, and the germline ends lie 17 bases apart. The CDR3 numbers 14 residues from cysteine through phenylalanine. Left in the record is the CDR3 DNA by itself, 42 bases read in frame from the first base. Repertoire sequencing was done on genomic DNA taken from frozen pancreas tissue. The DNeasy Blood and Tissue Kit was used to extract roughly 1.9-3.1 ug of genomic DNA from umbilical cord blood or frozen pancreas. With respect to this clone: Its antigen has not been determined. No clone much larger than this one lies a single base away; base qualities are absent.

On the immunoSEQ human TCRbeta survey platform, a two-step multiplex PCR amplified and barcoded the TCRbeta CDR3 regions. Libraries were sequenced on Illumina instruments, and IgH from the same samples was sequenced in parallel. The authors' pipeline ran thus. Raw reads were filtered against IMGT V, D, J definitions and were binned using a nearest-neighbor algorithm so that PCR and sequencing errors were removed. Clones were defined by identical nucleotide sequence; differential abundance between tissues used per-clone Fisher exact tests with pFDR threshold p<0.01. Clones with frequencies too low for statistical inference were excluded by a minimum inclusion filter of 10 in either sample. The immunoSEQ Analyzer was used for pairwise clonal comparisons, and IMGT tools were used to assess gene family usage. Here the immuneACCESS table is served through TCRdb, limited to in-frame sequences with V and J called. Missing clones are a known gap in these copies; in checked studies unresolved V genes cover under half, and the rest lacks a known reason. The V and J calls and the clone size are those of that table, but D and trimming were determined from the DNA. The sample records roughly 95,000 clones, approximately 75% of which are singletons. Together, the top ten hold just under 2% of the sample.

The V and J genes are TRBV27 and TRBJ2-3; a tentative D match to TRBD1 spans 6 bases. Material: pancreas tissue. The TCR sequence derives from a male donor with IPEX syndrome. The bases are TGTGCCAGCTCCCGGTGGGGGCATGGAGATACGCAGTATTTT. This translates into CASSRWGHGDTQYF.